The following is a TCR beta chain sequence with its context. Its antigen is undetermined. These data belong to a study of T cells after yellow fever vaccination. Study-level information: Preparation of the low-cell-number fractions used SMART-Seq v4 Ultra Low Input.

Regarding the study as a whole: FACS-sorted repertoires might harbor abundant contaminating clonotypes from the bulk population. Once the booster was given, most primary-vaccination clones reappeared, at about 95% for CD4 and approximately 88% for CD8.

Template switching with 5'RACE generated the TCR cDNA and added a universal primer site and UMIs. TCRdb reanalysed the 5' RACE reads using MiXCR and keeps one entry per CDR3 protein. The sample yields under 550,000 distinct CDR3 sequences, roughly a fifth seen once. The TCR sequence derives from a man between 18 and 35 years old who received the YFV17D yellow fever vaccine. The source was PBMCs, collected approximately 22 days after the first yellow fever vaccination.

Here the CDR3 DNA reads TGCAGTGCTAGAGTAGGGGAGGGACAGCCCCAGCATTTT. Encoded protein: CSARVGEGQPQHF. This chain uses TRBV20-1 with TRBJ1-5; D may be TRBD1 (5 bases). Deletions cut 1 base from V and 7 bases from J, with 11 bases between. The germline V gene encodes CDR1 DFQATT and CDR2 SNEGSKA (reference sequence). This CDR3 comprises 13 residues.